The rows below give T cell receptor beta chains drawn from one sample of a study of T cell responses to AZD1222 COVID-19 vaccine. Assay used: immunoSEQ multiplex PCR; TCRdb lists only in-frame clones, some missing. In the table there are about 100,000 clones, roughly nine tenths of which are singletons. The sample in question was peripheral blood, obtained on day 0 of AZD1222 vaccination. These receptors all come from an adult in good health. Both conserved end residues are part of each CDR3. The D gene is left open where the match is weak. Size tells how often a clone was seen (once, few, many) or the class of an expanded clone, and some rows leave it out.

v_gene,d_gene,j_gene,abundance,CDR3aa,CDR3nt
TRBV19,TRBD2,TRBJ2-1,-,CASSTTSGRMSHNEQFF,TGTGCCAGTAGTACCACTAGCGGGAGAATGTCCCACAATGAGCAGTTCTTC
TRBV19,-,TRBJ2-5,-,CASSTHRGHQETQYF,TGTGCCAGTAGTACTCACCGGGGGCACCAAGAGACCCAGTACTTC
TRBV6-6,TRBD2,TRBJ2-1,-,CASSRVLAGGPGNEQFF,TGTGCCAGCAGTCGCGTACTAGCGGGAGGGCCTGGGAATGAGCAGTTCTTC
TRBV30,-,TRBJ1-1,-,CAWSVRLGLPVNTEAFF,TGTGCCTGGAGTGTACGACTGGGTCTGCCCGTGAACACTGAAGCTTTCTTT
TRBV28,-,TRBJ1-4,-,CASSLDEKLFF,TGTGCCAGCAGTTTAGATGAAAAACTGTTTTTT
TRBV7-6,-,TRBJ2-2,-,CASSLAGRTNTGELFF,TGTGCCAGCAGCTTAGCGGGACGTACTAACACCGGGGAGCTGTTTTTT
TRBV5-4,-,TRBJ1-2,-,CASSWGTTGANYGYTF,TGTGCCAGCAGCTGGGGGACAACCGGGGCTAACTATGGCTACACCTTC
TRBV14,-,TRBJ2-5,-,CASSQGQMEYF,TGTGCCAGCAGCCAAGGACAGATGGAGTACTTC
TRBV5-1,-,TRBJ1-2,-,CASSLSEAKGGYTF,TGCGCCAGCAGCTTATCTGAGGCCAAGGGTGGCTACACCTTC
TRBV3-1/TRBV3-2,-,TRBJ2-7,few,CASSPWTVQYF,TGTGCCAGCAGCCCCTGGACAGTCCAGTACTTC
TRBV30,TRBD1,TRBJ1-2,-,CAWSADRANYGYTF,TGTGCCTGGAGCGCGGACAGGGCCAACTATGGCTACACCTTC
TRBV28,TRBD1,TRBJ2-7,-,CASSLGDRESYEQYF,TGTGCCAGCAGTCTGGGGGACAGGGAATCTTACGAGCAGTACTTC
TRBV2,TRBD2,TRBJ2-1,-,CASSGSGRSSYNEQFF,TGTGCCAGCAGTGGTAGCGGGAGGAGCTCCTACAATGAGCAGTTCTTC
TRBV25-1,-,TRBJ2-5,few,CASSRDSNQETQYF,TGTGCCAGCAGTCGTGACAGTAACCAAGAGACCCAGTACTTC
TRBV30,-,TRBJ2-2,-,CAWSVGGTGTGELFF,TGTGCCTGGAGTGTTGGAGGGACGGGTACCGGGGAGCTGTTTTTT
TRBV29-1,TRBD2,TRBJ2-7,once,CSVRDYGSYEQYF,TGCAGCGTGCGGGACTACGGGTCTTACGAGCAGTACTTC
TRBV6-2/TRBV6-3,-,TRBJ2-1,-,CASSRTRGNEQFF,TGTGCCAGCAGTCGGACCCGAGGGAATGAGCAGTTCTTC
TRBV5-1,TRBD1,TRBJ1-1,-,CASTVGTDLTEAFF,TGCGCCAGCACTGTCGGGACAGACCTCACTGAAGCTTTCTTT
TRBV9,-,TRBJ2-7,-,CASSPQVGEQYF,TGTGCCAGCAGCCCCCAGGTGGGGGAGCAGTACTTC
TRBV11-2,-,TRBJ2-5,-,CASSSRQAGETQYF,TGTGCCAGCAGCTCTAGGCAGGCTGGAGAGACCCAGTACTTC
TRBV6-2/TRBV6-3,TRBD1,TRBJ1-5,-,CASSGTGPRPQHF,TGTGCCAGCAGCGGGACAGGCCCCAGGCCCCAGCATTTT
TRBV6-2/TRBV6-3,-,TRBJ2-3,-,CASSSRGVDTQYF,TGTGCCAGCAGTTCAAGGGGTGTAGATACGCAGTATTTT
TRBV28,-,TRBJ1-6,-,CASSSPIHSPLHF,TGTGCCAGCAGTTCGCCGATACATTCACCCCTCCACTTT
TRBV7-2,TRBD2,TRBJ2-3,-,CASTPRRESTDTQYF,TGTGCCAGCACCCCTCGGCGGGAGAGCACAGATACGCAGTATTTT
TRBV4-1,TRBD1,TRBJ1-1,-,CASSQDRGVNTEAFF,TGCGCCAGCAGCCAAGACAGGGGGGTGAACACTGAAGCTTTCTTT
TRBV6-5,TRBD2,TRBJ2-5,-,CASSYIGTSGWTQYF,TGTGCCAGCAGTTATATTGGGACTAGTGGTTGGACCCAGTACTTC
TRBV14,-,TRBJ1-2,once,CASSQVGSGRGRYGYTF,TGTGCCAGCAGCCAGGTCGGTTCGGGACGGGGACGCTATGGCTACACCTTC
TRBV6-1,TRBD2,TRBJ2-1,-,CASSEALGRAYNEQFF,TGTGCCAGCAGTGAAGCGCTCGGGAGGGCCTACAATGAGCAGTTCTTC
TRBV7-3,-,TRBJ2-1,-,CASSRGLGNEQFF,TGTGCCAGCAGCCGGGGCCTAGGCAATGAGCAGTTCTTC
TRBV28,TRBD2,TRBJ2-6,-,CASSWGGNSGANVLTF,TGTGCCAGCAGCTGGGGGGGGAACTCTGGGGCCAACGTCCTGACTTTC
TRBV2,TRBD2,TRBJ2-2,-,CASTLGGGYTGELFF,TGTGCCAGCACCCTTGGGGGAGGGTACACCGGGGAGCTGTTTTTT
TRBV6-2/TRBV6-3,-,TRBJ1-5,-,CASSSPRRGSNQPQHF,TGTGCCAGCAGTTCTCCTCGCAGGGGAAGCAATCAGCCCCAGCATTTT